This TCR beta chain originates from a study of post-analysis software for immune sequencing data. Study in general: Progressive-relapsing, secondary progressive and relapsing-remitting multiple sclerosis were among the disease courses included.

The CDR3 extends over 12 amino acids. Study results and caveats: Comparison of patients with controls showed five or six TRBV segments more frequent in patients, TRBV5-6, TRBV5-1 and TRBV20-1 among them. Controls significantly exceeded multiple sclerosis patients in normalized Chao1 diversity. Same-batch samples co-clustered strongly by F measure.

Unique molecular identifiers were carried by the TCR beta cDNA libraries. Out of roughly 1 to 11 million T cells, about 460,000 cDNA molecules were generated. TCRdb re-called the PCR reads with MiXCR, one entry per CDR3 protein. The sample includes about 570,000 distinct CDR3 sequences, approximately 34% of them seen just once. Regarding this clonotype: Its antigen is as yet unknown.

Input material: blood. This chain connects TRBV12-3 or TRBV12-4 to TRBJ2-7; tentative D call: TRBD2 (5 bases). The last part of the DNA fits TRBJ2-5 better; the J call may be wrong. This TCR came from a girl under 18 with multiple sclerosis. In DNA, the CDR3 is TGTGCCAGCAGTACCCGGGCGGGGACCCAGTACTTC. It yields the protein CASSTRAGTQYF.